Each of the 25 T cell receptor beta chains below was sequenced from the same sample in a study of glioma-infiltrating T cells. The iRepertoire nested amplicon-rescue multiplex PCR amplified TCR alpha and beta CDR3s from RNA. TCRdb reprocessed the multiplex PCR reads with MiXCR, giving one entry per CDR3 protein. The table lists thousands of distinct CDR3 sequences, around 33% of them singletons. The sequenced material came from glioma tissue, nonneoplastic brain tissue, or PBMCs (not recorded which). These receptor sequences come from a human donor with low-grade glioma or glioblastoma, undergoing nonglioma brain surgery, or in good health (not recorded which).

V is TRBV11-3 and J is TRBJ2-2; D gene ambiguous. In germline, CDR1 is SGHNT, CDR2 YENEEA. V was trimmed by 8 bases and J by 2 bases, leaving 6 bases between them. This CDR3 has 12 amino acids. CDR3 coding DNA: TGTGCCAGCGGACGTAACACCGGGGAGCTGTTTTTT. This encodes CASGRNTGELFF.

At least ten counts were recorded for this clonotype. The chain has TRBV4-1 and TRBJ1-1, with D uncertain. Germline-derived CDR1 and CDR2 are MGHRA and YSYEKL. CDR3 length: 12 amino acids. The V gene lost 4 bases and the J gene lost 5 bases, with 8 bases spanning the gap. The CDR3 sequence: CASSRPGTEAFF. As DNA, the CDR3 is TGCGCCAGCAGCCGACCCGGGACTGAAGCTTTCTTT.

On this clonotype: An end of the junction does not agree with germline; a read error may underlie this. The chain couples TRBV7-6 to TRBJ1-3; D remains unclear. The CDR3 consists of 16 residues. From germline, CDR1 is SGHVS and CDR2 FNYEAQ. The CDR3 reads CSSSLESVSPGNTIYF. The CDR3 DNA is TGTTCCAGCAGCTTAGAAAGCGTTAGCCCTGGAAACACCATATATTTT. Variable domain in full (rest from reference TRBV7-6 and TRBJ1-3): GAGVSQSPRYKVTKRGQDVALRCDPISGHVSLYWYRQALGQGPEFLTYFNYEAQQDKSGLPNDRFSAERPEGSISTLTIQRTEQRDSAMYRCSSSLESVSPGNTIYFGEGSWLTVV.

By share, this clonotype counts as medium-sized. V is TRBV6-2 or TRBV6-3 and J is TRBJ2-2; D is ambiguous. CDR1 and CDR2 from the germline V gene are MNHEY and SVGEGT. Trimming cost V 4 bases and J 3 bases, with 6 bases left between them. The CDR3 totals 13 residues. CDR3 in DNA: TGTGCCAGCAGTTTCAGCTACACCGGGGAGCTGTTTTTT. It translates to CASSFSYTGELFF.

At least ten counts were recorded for this clonotype. J is TRBJ2-7 and V is TRBV12-3 or TRBV12-4, with D possibly being TRBD1 (6 bases). The length of the CDR3 is 15 residues. V lost 4 bases and J lost 0, with 13 bases in between. CDR3 residues: CASSSSRGSSYEQYF. As DNA, the CDR3 is TGTGCCAGCAGTTCCTCCAGGGGAAGCTCCTACGAGCAGTACTTC.

This clonotype appeared a few times. This may be a read error: a much more frequent sequence differs by one nucleotide. The CDR3 sequence is CASNKYSADTQYF. In nucleotides, the CDR3 is TGTGCCAGCAACAAATATAGCGCAGATACGCAGTATTTT. The rearrangement links TRBV27 to TRBJ2-3, with D maybe TRBD2 (5 bases). In germline, CDR1 is MNHEY, CDR2 SMNVEV (reference sequence). Trimming removed 7 bases at V and 4 bases at J, with 12 bases between. The CDR3 is 13 residues long.

Sample share makes this clonotype medium-sized. V gene TRBV7-2 combines with J gene TRBJ1-2; tentatively, D is TRBD1 (5 bases). Germline assignment: CDR1 SGHTA and CDR2 FQGNSA. The CDR3 runs 12 residues. Trimming shortened V by 1 base and J by 8 bases, and 8 bases separated the two germline ends. The CDR3 is CASSLDRWGYTF. The DNA of the CDR3 is TGTGCCAGCAGCTTAGACAGGTGGGGCTACACCTTC.

This clonotype was detected ten times or more. The chain carries TRBV29-1 and TRBJ2-1, with D tentatively TRBD2 (6 bases). The CDR3 sequence is 15 residues long. Germline CDR1 reads SQVTM; CDR2 reads ANQGSEA. V shed 4 bases and J shed 0 bases, with 13 bases lying between them. The DNA for the CDR3 is TGCAGCGTTGTCTCTAGCGAGAGCTCCTACAATGAGCAGTTCTTC. This sequence encodes CSVVSSESSYNEQFF.

By sample share, this clonotype is medium-sized (0.01 to 0.1%). This sequence joins TRBV7-9 and TRBJ2-7; D possibly matches TRBD1 or TRBD2 (5 bases each). The CDR3 contains 15 residues. Per the germline V gene, CDR1 is SEHNR and CDR2 is FQNEAQ (reference sequence). V lost 5 bases to trimming and J lost 3 bases, with 17 bases between them. CDR3 sequence reads: CASSTAGRVGYEQYF. The CDR3 region has the DNA TGTGCCAGCAGCACCGCAGGGCGGGTCGGCTACGAGCAGTACTTC.

This clonotype qualifies as medium-sized. The chain carries TRBV5-4 and TRBJ2-3; 10 bases map to TRBD2. This CDR3 has 15 residues. The ends lost 5 bases at V and 14 bases at J; junction bases unmatched: 17. CDR1 and CDR2 (germline): SGHNT, YYREEE (reference sequence). The CDR3 spells CASSVGTLAGPPRYF. Written as DNA, the CDR3 is TGTGCCAGCAGTGTAGGAACACTAGCGGGGCCTCCACGGTATTTT.

By sample share, this clonotype is medium-sized. The chain carries TRBV18 and TRBJ2-7; 8 nucleotides agree with TRBD1. The CDR3 runs to 14 residues. V shed 3 bases and J 3 bases; nucleotides not matched to a gene: 4. Germline CDR1 and CDR2: KGHSH and LQKENI. The CDR3 bases are TGTGCCAGCTCACCTAAAGGGACAGGCTACGAGCAGTACTTC. Amino acids: CASSPKGTGYEQYF.

This clonotype qualifies as medium-sized (0.01 to 0.1%). The chain couples TRBV7-9 to TRBJ1-5; D remains unclear. The germline V gene has CDR1 SEHNR and CDR2 FQNEAQ (reference sequence). Trimming cost V 2 bases and J 4 bases, with 3 bases left between them. CDR3 size: 12 residues. CDR3: CASSLLNQPQHF. The DNA for the CDR3 is TGTGCCAGCAGCTTATTAAATCAGCCCCAGCATTTT.

This clonotype occurred many times. The gene calls are TRBV4-3 and TRBJ1-1; 7 bases are a match to TRBD1. Trimming removed 4 bases from V and 5 bases from J; junction bases left unmatched: 7. The CDR3 is made up of 14 amino acids. Germline assignment: CDR1 LGHNA and CDR2 YSLEER. This chain's CDR3 is CASSPPDRRTEAFF. The CDR3 nucleotides are TGCGCCAGCAGCCCCCCGGACAGGAGAACTGAAGCTTTCTTT.

This clonotype appeared many times. The V call is TRBV30, the J call TRBJ2-7; 8 bases are shared with TRBD1. Germline V gene sequence: CDR1 GTSNPN, CDR2 SVGIG (reference sequence). Trimming at V came to 4 bases and at J to 3 bases, leaving 11 bases not matched to a gene. The CDR3 totals 15 residues. The CDR3 sequence: CAWNYIATGVYEQYF. The CDR3 DNA is TGTGCCTGGAATTATATCGCGACAGGGGTCTACGAGCAGTACTTC.

This clonotype was seen more than once but under ten times. The chain links TRBV12-3 or TRBV12-4 to TRBJ1-3; D is ambiguous. Trimming removed 6 bases from V and 0 bases from J, with 9 bases in between. The CDR3 runs to 14 residues. DNA of the CDR3: TGTGCCAGCAGAACCGATAGCTCTGGAAACACCATATATTTT. It translates to CASRTDSSGNTIYF.

This clonotype was seen many times. The V call is TRBV4-3, the J call TRBJ2-7; D assignment may be TRBD1 or TRBD2 (7 bases each). Trimming took off 3 bases at V and 3 bases at J, with 12 bases between the two ends. CDR1 and CDR2 (germline): LGHNA, YSLEER. CDR3 length equals 14 residues. The CDR3 sequence is CASSQSRGGYEQYF. DNA for the CDR3: TGCGCCAGCAGCCAGTCCAGGGGGGGCTACGAGCAGTACTTC.

This clonotype is deemed medium-sized. V usage is TRBV6-2 or TRBV6-3 and J usage is TRBJ2-5, with 8 positions matching TRBD2. Germline CDR1 reads MNHEY; CDR2 reads SVGEGT. J gave up 2 bases and V 7 bases, and 9 bases lay outside the gene matches. The CDR3 consists of 15 residues. DNA for the CDR3: TGTGCCAGCATCCGGGGGGGGGCTAGGCAAGAGACCCAGTACTTC. Translation gives CASIRGGARQETQYF.

For this clonotype: Given the absence of the conserved phenylalanine or tryptophan at the CDR3 end, a read error is likely. The rearrangement uses TRBV12-3 or TRBV12-4 and TRBJ1-1; perhaps TRBD1 as D (6 bases). The CDR3 totals 14 residues. Trimming shortened V by 2 bases and J by 4 bases, and 11 bases separated the two germline ends. For the CDR3, the DNA is TGTGCCAGCAGTTTAAATGGGGGCACCACTGAAGCTTTCCTT. Its protein is CASSLNGGTTEAFL.

This clonotype is categorized as medium-sized. The chain recombines TRBV6-5 with TRBJ2-5; 12 positions agree with TRBD1. The CDR3 consists of 17 residues. After removal of 2 bases from V and 5 bases from J, the junction contained 9 bases not matched to a gene. From germline, CDR1 is MNHEY and CDR2 SVGAGI. DNA of the CDR3: TGTGCCAGCAGTTACGAAACCGGGACAGGGGGCGCCGAGACCCAGTACTTC. This gives the protein CASSYETGTGGAETQYF.

This clonotype was counted ten times or more. One base away lies a much larger clone, so this may be a sequencing read error. The J gene is TRBJ1-1, the V gene TRBV2; 7 bases match TRBD1. This CDR3 spans 14 amino acids. In germline, CDR1 is SNHLY, CDR2 FYNNEI. The junction had 9 bases not matched to a gene; V was cut back by 5 bases and J by 6 bases. The CDR3 nucleotides read TGTGCCAGCAGTCCCCGGGACAGTAACGCTGAAGCTTTCTTT. This encodes CASSPRDSNAEAFF.

This clonotype was counted at least ten times. The rearrangement links TRBV7-9 to TRBJ1-1, with D unresolved. From germline, CDR1 is SEHNR and CDR2 FQNEAQ (reference sequence). V lost 1 base and J 4 bases, leaving 13 bases between the germline ends. The CDR3 covers 15 residues. The CDR3 sequence is CASSLEGSRATEAFF. The CDR3 bases are TGTGCCAGCAGCTTAGAAGGCAGTAGGGCCACTGAAGCTTTCTTT.

By sample fraction, this clonotype is large. V usage is TRBV6-1 and J usage is TRBJ2-5; tentative D call: TRBD2 (5 bases). V lost 10 bases, J lost 5 bases, and 14 bases lay in between. Germline V CDR1 and CDR2: MNHNS, SASEGT. The CDR3 sequence is 12 residues long. Here the CDR3 reads CATGEPRETQYF. In DNA form, the CDR3 reads TGTGCCACCGGGGAACCTCGGGAGACCCAGTACTTC.

By share, this clonotype counts as medium-sized. The chain employs TRBV14 and TRBJ1-2; D is unclear. Trimming stripped 1 base from V and 1 base from J, with 13 bases between. Germline V CDR1 and CDR2: SGHDN, FVKESK. The CDR3 consists of 16 residues. The CDR3 loop reads CASSQVGKSLNYGYTF. DNA of the CDR3: TGTGCCAGCAGCCAAGTTGGCAAAAGCCTTAACTATGGCTACACCTTC.

Concerning this clonotype: Without the conserved terminal phenylalanine or tryptophan, this CDR3 likely stems from a read error. No DNA is shown, since the ends of the CDR3 on it are uncertain; the CDR3 is the one TCRdb lists. The chain recombines TRBV14 with TRBJ1-2. Inclusive of both ends, the CDR3 amounts to 8 amino acids. Germline values: CDR1 SGHDN, CDR2 FVKESK. This CDR3 reads CASSQGPL.

By share, this clonotype counts as medium-sized. The rearrangement uses TRBV19 and TRBJ1-2, with D uncertain. The CDR3 has 14 residues. Per the germline V gene, CDR1 is LNHDA and CDR2 is SQIVND (reference sequence). The ends were cut back, 1 base at V and 7 bases at J, with 13 bases in the middle. The CDR3 nucleotides read TGTGCCAGTAGTATAGTCGGAGGCCGGAGTGGCTACACCTTC. Translation: CASSIVGGRSGYTF.